The 5 T cell receptor beta chains given below trace back to one sample, sequenced in a study of OX40 agonist ivuxolimab in advanced cancers. Here immunoSEQ multiplex PCR was the method, and the copy in TCRdb shows in-frame clones only, minus some. This table has approximately 56,000 clones, approximately 87% appearing once. Sample: CD4+ or CD8+ T cells sorted from blood, taken in a trial of the OX40 agonist ivuxolimab. Receptors were obtained from an adult with an advanced solid tumor such as melanoma, head and neck, liver or kidney cancer.

This sequence joins TRBV21-1 and TRBJ2-5; the D segment call TRBD2 is taken from the table without a DNA check. TRBV21-1 is marked as a pseudogene. The CDR3 consists of 14 residues. The CDR3 sequence: CASSSSGGEETQYF. The CDR3 DNA follows: TGTGCCAGCAGCTCTAGCGGGGGTGAGGAGACCCAGTACTTC.

In this sample, this clone turned up once. This chain joins TRBV28 and TRBJ2-7; D remains ambiguous. The CDR3 has 12 residues. The V end lost 4 bases, the J end lost 6 bases, and 10 bases lay between the germline ends. The germline CDR1 and CDR2 sequences are MDHEN and SYDVKM. The CDR3 spells CASSSGRAEQYF. The CDR3, as DNA: TGTGCCAGCAGTTCCGGACGGGCCGAGCAGTACTTC. Full variable domain (outside the CDR3, taken from reference TRBV28 and TRBJ2-7): DVKVTQSSRYLVKRTGEKVFLECVQDMDHENMFWYRQDPGLGLRLIYFSYDVKMKEKGDIPEGYSVSREKKERFSLILESASTNQTSMYLCASSSGRAEQYFGPGTRLTVT.

The chain recombines TRBV28 with TRBJ2-1; 7 bases match TRBD1. The CDR3 runs 17 residues. In germline, CDR1 is MDHEN, CDR2 SYDVKM. With V trimmed by 6 bases and J by 5 bases, 16 bases remained unmatched. The CDR3 region is CASSQKLRQGSHNEQFF. In DNA, the CDR3 is TGTGCCAGCAGCCAAAAACTTCGACAGGGATCCCACAATGAGCAGTTCTTC.

J is TRBJ2-7 and V is TRBV30; 9 nucleotides agree with TRBD1. Germline assignment: CDR1 GTSNPN and CDR2 SVGIG (reference sequence). The CDR3 length is 15 residues. V lost 0 bases to trimming and J lost 5 bases; unmatched junction nucleotides: 8. The CDR3 loop is CAWSVGRRQGDEQYF. CDR3 bases: TGTGCCTGGAGTGTAGGGAGGCGACAGGGGGACGAGCAGTACTTC.

The chain uses TRBV7-7 and TRBJ2-3; 9 nucleotides match TRBD2. This CDR3 region has 15 residues. After removal of 5 bases from V and 7 bases from J, the junction contained 10 bases not matched to a gene. CDR1 is SSHAT and CDR2 is FNYEAQ in the germline V gene (reference sequence). The CDR3 bases are TGTGCCAGCAGCCGGGGTTTAGCGGGAGAAAATACGCAGTATTTT. Its translation is CASSRGLAGENTQYF.